Included here is one T cell receptor beta chain sequence, with context. Its antigen is undetermined. The data belong to a study of T-cell reconstitution after alpha-beta-depleted transplantation in children. Study-wide points: Fresh T-cell production supplied most of the T-cell counts and diversity seen one year after transplant. About two months after transplant, alpha-beta T cells reportedly came from several hundred expanded graft clones.

This CDR3 is built from 12 residues. Germline V CDR1 and CDR2: GTSNPN, SVGIG (reference sequence). Trimming pared 2 bases from V and 6 bases from J, leaving 7 bases between. Preparation of the TCRbeta library involved a method that used unique molecular identifiers. MiXCR, applied by TCRdb to the PCR reads, yields one record per CDR3 protein. The sample has about 200,000 distinct CDR3 sequences; roughly 8.1% are singletons. Sequencing used PBMCs, mostly from graft donor cells, obtained 360 days after TCRalphabeta/CD19-depleted stem cell transplant. This TCR was recovered from a male patient between 2 and 15 years old who had a stem cell transplant for acute myeloid leukemia, so the T cells may come from the graft donor. The chain links TRBV30 to TRBJ2-2; D not certain. The CDR3 sequence is CAWSWDAGELFF. DNA for the CDR3: TGTGCCTGGAGTTGGGATGCCGGGGAGCTGTTTTTT. The whole variable domain, remainder taken from reference TRBV30 and TRBJ2-2, is SQTIHQWPATLVQPVGSPLSLECTVEGTSNPNLYWYRQAAGRGLQLLFYSVGIGQISSEVPQNLSASRPQDRQFILSSKKLLLSDSGFYLCAWSWDAGELFFGEGSRLTVL.